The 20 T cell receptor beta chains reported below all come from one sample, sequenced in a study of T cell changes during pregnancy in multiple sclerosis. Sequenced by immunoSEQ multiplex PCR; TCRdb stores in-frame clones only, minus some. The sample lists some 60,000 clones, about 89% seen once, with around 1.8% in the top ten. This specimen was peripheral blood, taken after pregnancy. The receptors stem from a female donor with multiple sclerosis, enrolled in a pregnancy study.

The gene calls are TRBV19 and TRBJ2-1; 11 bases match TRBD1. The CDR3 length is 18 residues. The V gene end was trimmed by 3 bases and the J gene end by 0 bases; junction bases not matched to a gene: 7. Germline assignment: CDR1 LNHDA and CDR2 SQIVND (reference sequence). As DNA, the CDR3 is TGTGCCAGTAGTATGAGACCGGGACAGGGGGGCTCCTACAATGAGCAGTTCTTC. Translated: CASSMRPGQGGSYNEQFF.

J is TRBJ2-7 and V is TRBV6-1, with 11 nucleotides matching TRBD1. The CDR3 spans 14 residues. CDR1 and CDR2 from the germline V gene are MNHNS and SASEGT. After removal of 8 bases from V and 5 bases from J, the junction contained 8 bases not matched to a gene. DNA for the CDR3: TGTGCCAGCGAGGGACAGGGGGTAATCAACGAGCAGTACTTC. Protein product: CASEGQGVINEQYF.

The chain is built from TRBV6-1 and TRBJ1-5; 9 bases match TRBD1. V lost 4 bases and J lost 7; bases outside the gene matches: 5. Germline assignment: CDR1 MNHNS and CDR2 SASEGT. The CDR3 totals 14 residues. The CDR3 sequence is CASSGQGDLQPQHF. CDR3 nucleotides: TGTGCCAGCAGTGGACAGGGGGATCTCCAGCCCCAGCATTTT.

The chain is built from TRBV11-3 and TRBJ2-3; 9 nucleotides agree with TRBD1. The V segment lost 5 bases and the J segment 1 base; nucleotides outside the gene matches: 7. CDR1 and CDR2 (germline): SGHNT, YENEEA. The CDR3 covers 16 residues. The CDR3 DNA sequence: TGTGCCAGCAGCCTCCGGACAGGGGTGGGCACAGATACGCAGTATTTT. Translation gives CASSLRTGVGTDTQYF. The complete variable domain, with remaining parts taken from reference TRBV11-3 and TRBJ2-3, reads EAGVVQSPRYKIIEKKQPVAFWCNPISGHNTLYWYLQNLGQGPELLIRYENEEAVDDSQLPKDRFSAERLKGVDSTLKIQPAELGDSAVYLCASSLRTGVGTDTQYFGPGTRLTVL.

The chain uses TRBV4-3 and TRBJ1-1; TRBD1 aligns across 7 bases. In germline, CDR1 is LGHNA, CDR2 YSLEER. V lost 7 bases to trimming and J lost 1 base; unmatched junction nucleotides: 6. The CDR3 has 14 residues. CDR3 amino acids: CASTPAGGNTEAFF. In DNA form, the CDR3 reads TGCGCCAGCACCCCGGCAGGGGGGAACACTGAAGCTTTCTTT.

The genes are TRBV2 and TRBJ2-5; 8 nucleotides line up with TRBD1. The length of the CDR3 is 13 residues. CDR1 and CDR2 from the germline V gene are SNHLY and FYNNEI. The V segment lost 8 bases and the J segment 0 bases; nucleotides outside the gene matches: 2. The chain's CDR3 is CASWGQDQETQYF. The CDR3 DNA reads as TGTGCCAGCTGGGGACAGGACCAAGAGACCCAGTACTTC.

CDR3 coding DNA: TGTGCCAGCAGCTTGGGGCGGAGCTCCTACAATGAGCAGTTCTTC. Translated: CASSLGRSSYNEQFF. The chain links TRBV5-6 to TRBJ2-1; unclear D gene. CDR1 and CDR2 from the germline V gene are SGHDT and YYEEEE. Trimming left V 0 bases short and J 0 bases short, with 7 bases between. The CDR3 runs 15 residues.

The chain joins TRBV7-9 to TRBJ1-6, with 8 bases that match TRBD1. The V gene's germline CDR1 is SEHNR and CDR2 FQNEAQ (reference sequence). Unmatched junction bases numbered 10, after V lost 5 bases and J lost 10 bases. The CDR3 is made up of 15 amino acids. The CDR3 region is CASSPRDRSSSPLHF. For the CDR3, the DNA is TGTGCCAGCAGCCCCAGGGACAGGTCCTCGTCACCCCTCCACTTT.

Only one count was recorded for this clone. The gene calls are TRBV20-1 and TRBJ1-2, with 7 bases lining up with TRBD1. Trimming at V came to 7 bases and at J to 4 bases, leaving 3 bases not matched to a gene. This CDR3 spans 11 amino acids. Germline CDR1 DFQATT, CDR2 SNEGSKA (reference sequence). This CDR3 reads CSDWTGYGYTF. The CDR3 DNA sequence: TGCAGTGACTGGACAGGCTATGGCTACACCTTC.

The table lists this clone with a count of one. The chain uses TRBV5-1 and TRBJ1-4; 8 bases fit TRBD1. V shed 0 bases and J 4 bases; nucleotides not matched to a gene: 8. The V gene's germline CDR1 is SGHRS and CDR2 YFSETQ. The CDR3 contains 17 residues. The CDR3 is CASSLGQGSVFNEKLFF. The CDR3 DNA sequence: TGCGCCAGCAGCTTGGGACAGGGGTCCGTCTTTAATGAAAAACTGTTTTTT. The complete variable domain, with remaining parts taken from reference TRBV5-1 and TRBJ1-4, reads KAGVTQTPRYLIKTRGQQVTLSCSPISGHRSVSWYQQTPGQGLQFLFEYFSETQRNKGNFPGRFSGRQFSNSRSEMNVSTLELGDSALYLCASSLGQGSVFNEKLFFGSGTQLSVL.

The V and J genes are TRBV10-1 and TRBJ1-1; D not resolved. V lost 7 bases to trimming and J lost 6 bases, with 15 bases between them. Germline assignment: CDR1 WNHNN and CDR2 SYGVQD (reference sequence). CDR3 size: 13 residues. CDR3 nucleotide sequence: TGCGCCAGCAAACCAGGCCCTGGCCCTGAAGCTTTCTTT. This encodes CASKPGPGPEAFF.

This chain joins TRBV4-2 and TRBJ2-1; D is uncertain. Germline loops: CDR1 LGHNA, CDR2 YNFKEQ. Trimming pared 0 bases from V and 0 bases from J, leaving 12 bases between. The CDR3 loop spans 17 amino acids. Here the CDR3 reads CASSQDPGTFSYNEQFF. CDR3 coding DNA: TGTGCCAGCAGCCAAGACCCGGGTACCTTCTCCTACAATGAGCAGTTCTTC.

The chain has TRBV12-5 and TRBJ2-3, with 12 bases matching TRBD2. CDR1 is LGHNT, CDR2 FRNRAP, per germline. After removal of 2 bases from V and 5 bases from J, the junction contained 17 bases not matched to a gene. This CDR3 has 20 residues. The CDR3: CASGLSWTSGERPAGDTQYF. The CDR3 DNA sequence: TGTGCTAGTGGTTTGTCGTGGACTAGCGGGGAGCGCCCCGCGGGAGATACGCAGTATTTT.

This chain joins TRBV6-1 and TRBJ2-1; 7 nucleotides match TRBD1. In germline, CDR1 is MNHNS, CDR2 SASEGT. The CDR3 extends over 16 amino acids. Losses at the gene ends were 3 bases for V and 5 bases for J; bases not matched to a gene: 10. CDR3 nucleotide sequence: TGTGCCAGCAGTGAGCCGACAGGGACCTCAAACAATGAGCAGTTCTTC. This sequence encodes CASSEPTGTSNNEQFF.

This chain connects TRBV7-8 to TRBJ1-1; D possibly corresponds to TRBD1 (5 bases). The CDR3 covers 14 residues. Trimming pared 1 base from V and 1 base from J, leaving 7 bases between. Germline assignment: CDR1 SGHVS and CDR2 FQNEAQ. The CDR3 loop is CASSLETANTEAFF. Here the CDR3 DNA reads TGTGCCAGCAGCTTAGAGACAGCGAACACTGAAGCTTTCTTT.

CDR3 DNA: TGCGCCAGCAGCCAAGATGTAGCGCTGCCCCAGCATTTT. It encodes CASSQDVALPQHF. The rearrangement joins TRBV4-1 to TRBJ1-5; D ambiguous. This CDR3 is built from 13 residues. CDR1 is MGHRA and CDR2 is YSYEKL in the germline V gene. The V end lost 0 bases, the J end lost 9 bases, and 9 bases lay between the germline ends.

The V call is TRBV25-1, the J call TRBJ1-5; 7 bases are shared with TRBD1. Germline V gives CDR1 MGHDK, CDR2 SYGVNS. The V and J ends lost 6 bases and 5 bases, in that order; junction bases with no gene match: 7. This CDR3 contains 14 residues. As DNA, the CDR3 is TGTGCCAGCAGCGGACCACAGGGGTATCAGCCCCAGCATTTT. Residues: CASSGPQGYQPQHF.

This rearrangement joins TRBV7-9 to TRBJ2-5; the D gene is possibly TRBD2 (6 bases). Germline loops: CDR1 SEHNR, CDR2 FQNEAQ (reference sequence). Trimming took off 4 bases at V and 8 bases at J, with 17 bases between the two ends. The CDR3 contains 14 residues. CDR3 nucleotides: TGTGCCAGCAGCTCCCAGGGACTCCGGGGAACCCAGTACTTC. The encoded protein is CASSSQGLRGTQYF.

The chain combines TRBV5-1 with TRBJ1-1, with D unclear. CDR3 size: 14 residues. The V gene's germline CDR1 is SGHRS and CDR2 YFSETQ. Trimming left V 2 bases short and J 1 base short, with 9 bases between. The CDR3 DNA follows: TGCGCCAGCAGCTTAGCGGGCTGGAACACTGAAGCTTTCTTT. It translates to CASSLAGWNTEAFF.

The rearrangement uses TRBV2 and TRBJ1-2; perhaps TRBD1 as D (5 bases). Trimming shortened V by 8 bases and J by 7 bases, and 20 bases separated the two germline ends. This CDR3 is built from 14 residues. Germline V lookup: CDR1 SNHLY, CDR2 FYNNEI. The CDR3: CASRLPTAPSGYTF. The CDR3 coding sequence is TGTGCCAGCCGACTCCCGACAGCTCCGAGTGGCTACACCTTC. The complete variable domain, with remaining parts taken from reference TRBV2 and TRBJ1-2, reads EPEVTQTPSHQVTQMGQEVILRCVPISNHLYFYWYRQILGQKVEFLVSFYNNEISEKSEIFDDQFSVERPDGSNFTLKIRSTKLEDSAMYFCASRLPTAPSGYTFGSGTRLTVV.